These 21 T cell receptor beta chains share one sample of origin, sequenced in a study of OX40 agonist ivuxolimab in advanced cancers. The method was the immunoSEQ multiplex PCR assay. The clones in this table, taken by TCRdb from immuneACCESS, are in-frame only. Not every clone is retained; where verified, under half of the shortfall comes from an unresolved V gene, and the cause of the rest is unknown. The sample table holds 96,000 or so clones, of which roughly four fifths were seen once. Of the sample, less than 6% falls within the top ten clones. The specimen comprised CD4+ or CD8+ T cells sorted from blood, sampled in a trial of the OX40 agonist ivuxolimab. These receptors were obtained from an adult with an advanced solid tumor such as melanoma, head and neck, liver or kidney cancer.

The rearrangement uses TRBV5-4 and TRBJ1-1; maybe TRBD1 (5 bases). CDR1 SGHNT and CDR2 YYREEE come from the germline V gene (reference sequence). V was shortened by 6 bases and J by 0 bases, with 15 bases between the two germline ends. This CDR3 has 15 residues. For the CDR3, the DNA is TGTGCCAGCATCCGGCGGGCAGGGCTGAACACTGAAGCTTTCTTT. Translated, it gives CASIRRAGLNTEAFF.

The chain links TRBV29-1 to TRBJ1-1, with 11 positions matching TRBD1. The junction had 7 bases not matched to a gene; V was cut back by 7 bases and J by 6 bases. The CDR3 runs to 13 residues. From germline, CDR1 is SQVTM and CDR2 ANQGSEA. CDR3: CSGDWGQGAEAFF. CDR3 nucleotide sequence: TGCAGCGGTGATTGGGGACAGGGGGCTGAAGCTTTCTTT.

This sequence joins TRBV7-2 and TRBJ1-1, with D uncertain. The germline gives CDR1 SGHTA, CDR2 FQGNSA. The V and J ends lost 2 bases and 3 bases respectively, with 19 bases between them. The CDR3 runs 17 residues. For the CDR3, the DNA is TGTGCCAGCAGCTTAAACTTAGGTCTGGGAGGGTACACTGAAGCTTTCTTT. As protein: CASSLNLGLGGYTEAFF.

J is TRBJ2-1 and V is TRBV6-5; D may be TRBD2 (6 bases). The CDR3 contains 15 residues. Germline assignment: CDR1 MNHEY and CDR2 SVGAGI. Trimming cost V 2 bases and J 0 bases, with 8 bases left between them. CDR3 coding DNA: TGTGCCAGCAGTTACGAGGGAGGCTCCTACAATGAGCAGTTCTTC. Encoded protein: CASSYEGGSYNEQFF.

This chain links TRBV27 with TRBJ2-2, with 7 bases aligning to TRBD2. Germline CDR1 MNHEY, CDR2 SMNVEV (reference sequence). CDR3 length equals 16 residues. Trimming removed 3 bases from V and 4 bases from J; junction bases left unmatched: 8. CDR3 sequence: CASSFRRGVTTGELFF. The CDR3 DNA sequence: TGTGCCAGCAGTTTTAGACGGGGGGTTACCACCGGGGAGCTGTTTTTT.

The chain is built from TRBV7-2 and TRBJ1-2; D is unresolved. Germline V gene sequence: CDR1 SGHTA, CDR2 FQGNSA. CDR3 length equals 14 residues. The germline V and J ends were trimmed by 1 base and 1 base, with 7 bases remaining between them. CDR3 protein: CASSLGGDNYGYTF. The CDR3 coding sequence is TGTGCCAGCAGCTTAGGGGGTGATAACTATGGCTACACCTTC.

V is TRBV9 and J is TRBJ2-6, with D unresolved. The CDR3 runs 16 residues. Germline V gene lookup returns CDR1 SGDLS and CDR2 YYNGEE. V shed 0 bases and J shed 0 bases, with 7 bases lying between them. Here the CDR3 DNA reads TGTGCCAGCAGCGTAGGGCATAGCTCTGGGGCCAACGTCCTGACTTTC. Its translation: CASSVGHSSGANVLTF.

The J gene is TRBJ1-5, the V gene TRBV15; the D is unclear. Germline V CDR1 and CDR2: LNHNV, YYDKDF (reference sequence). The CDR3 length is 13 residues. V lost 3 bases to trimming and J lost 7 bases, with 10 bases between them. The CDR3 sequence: CATSRSLEQPQHF. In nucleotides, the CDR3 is TGTGCCACCAGCAGGAGCCTGGAACAGCCCCAGCATTTT. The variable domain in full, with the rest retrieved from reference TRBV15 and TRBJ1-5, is DAMVIQNPRYQVTQFGKPVTLSCSQTLNHNVMYWYQQKSSQAPKLLFHYYDKDFNNEADTPDNFQSRRPNTSFCFLDIRSPGLGDTAMYLCATSRSLEQPQHFGDGTRLSIL.

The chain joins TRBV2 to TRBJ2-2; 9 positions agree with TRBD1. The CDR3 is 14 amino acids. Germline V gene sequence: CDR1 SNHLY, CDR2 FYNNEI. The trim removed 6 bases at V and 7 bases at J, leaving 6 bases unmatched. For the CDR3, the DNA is TGTGCCAGCAGGGGACAGGGTTTGGGCGGGGAGCTGTTTTTT. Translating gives CASRGQGLGGELFF.

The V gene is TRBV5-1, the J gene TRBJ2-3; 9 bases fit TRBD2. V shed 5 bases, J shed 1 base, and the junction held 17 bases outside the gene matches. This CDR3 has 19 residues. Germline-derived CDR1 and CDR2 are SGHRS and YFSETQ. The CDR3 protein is CASSPSKGGRAVGTDTQYF. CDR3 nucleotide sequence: TGCGCCAGCAGTCCCTCTAAGGGCGGGAGGGCCGTGGGCACAGATACGCAGTATTTT.

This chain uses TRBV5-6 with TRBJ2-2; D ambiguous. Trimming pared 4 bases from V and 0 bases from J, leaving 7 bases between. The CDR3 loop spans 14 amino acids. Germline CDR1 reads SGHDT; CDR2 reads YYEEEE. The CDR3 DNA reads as TGTGCCAGCAGCGGTACACCGAACACCGGGGAGCTGTTTTTT. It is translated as CASSGTPNTGELFF.

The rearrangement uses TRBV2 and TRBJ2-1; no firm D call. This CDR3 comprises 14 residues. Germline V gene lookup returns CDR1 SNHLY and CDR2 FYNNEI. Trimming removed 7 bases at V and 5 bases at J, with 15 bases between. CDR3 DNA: TGTGCCAGCACCCCTGGGAACAGCCACAATGAGCAGTTCTTC. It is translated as CASTPGNSHNEQFF.

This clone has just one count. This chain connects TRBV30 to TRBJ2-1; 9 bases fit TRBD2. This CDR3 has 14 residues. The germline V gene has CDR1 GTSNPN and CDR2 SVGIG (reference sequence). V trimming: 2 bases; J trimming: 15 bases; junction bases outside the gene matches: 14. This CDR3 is CAWSLGSGGVPPFF. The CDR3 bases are TGTGCCTGGAGTCTCGGTAGCGGGGGAGTCCCCCCGTTCTTC.

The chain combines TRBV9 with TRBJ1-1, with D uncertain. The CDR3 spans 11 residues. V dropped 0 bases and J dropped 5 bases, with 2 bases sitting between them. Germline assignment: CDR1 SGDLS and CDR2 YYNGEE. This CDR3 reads CASSVDTEAFF. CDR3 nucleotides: TGTGCCAGCAGCGTAGATACTGAAGCTTTCTTT.

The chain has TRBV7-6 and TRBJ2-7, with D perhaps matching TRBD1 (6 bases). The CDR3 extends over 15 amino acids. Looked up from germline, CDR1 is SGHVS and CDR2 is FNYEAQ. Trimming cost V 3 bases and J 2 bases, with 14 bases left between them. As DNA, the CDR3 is TGTGCCAGCAGCTTGGTCCTGGACAGCCCCTACGAGCAGTACTTC. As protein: CASSLVLDSPYEQYF.

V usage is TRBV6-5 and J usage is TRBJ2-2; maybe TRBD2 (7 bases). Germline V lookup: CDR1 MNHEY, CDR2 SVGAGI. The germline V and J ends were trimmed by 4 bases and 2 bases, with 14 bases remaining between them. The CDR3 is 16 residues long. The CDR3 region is CASSFEGGLNTGELFF. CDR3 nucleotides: TGTGCCAGCAGTTTTGAGGGGGGGCTTAACACCGGGGAGCTGTTTTTT.

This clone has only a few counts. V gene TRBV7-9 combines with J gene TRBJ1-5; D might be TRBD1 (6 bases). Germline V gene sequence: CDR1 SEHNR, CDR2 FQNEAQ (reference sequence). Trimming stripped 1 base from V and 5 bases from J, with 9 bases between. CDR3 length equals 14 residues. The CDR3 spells CASSLDRVDQPQHF. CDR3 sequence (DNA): TGTGCCAGCAGCTTAGACAGGGTGGATCAGCCCCAGCATTTT.

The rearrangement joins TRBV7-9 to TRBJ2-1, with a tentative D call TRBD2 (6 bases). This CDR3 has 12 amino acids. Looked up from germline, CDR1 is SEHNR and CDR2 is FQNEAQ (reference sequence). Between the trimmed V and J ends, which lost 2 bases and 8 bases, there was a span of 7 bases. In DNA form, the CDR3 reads TGTGCCAGCAGCTTACTAGCGTATGAGCAGTTCTTC. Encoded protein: CASSLLAYEQFF.

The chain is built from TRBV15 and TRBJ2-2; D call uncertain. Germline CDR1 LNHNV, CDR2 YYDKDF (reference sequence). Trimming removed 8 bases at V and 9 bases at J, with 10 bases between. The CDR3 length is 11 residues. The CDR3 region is CATSALRELFF. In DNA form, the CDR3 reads TGTGCCACCTCGGCACTGCGGGAGCTGTTTTTT.

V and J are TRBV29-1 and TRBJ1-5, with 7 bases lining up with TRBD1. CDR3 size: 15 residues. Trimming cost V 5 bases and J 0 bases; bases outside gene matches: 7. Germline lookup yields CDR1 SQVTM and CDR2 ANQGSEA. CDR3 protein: CSVLGQANSNQPQHF. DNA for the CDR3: TGCAGCGTTCTAGGACAGGCCAATAGCAATCAGCCCCAGCATTTT.

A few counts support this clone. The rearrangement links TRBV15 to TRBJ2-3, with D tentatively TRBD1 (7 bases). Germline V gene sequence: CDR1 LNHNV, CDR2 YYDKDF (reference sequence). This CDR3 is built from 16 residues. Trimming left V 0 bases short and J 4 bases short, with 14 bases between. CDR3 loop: CATSRDPGGSADTQYF. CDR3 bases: TGTGCCACCAGCAGAGATCCAGGGGGGTCCGCAGATACGCAGTATTTT.